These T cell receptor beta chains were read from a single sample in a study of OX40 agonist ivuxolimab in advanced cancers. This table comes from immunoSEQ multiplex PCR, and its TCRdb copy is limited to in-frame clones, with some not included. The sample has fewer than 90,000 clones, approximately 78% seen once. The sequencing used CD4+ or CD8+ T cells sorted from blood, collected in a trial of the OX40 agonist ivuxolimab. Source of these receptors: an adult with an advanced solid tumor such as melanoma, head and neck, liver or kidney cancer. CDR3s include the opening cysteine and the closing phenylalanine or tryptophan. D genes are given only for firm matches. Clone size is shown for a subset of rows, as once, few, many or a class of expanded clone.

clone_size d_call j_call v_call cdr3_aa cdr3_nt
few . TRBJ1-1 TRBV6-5 CASSFNRDTEAFF TGTGCCAGCAGTTTCAACAGGGACACTGAAGCTTTCTTT
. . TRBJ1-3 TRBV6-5 CASSYSLGISGNTIYF TGTGCCAGCAGTTATTCCCTAGGGATCTCTGGAAACACCATATATTTT
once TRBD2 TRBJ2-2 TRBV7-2 CASSLEVGRGGPHGELFF TGTGCCAGCAGCTTAGAAGTCGGGCGGGGGGGCCCCCACGGGGAGCTGTTTTTT
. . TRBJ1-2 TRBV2 CASSVRVGDGYTF TGTGCCAGCAGTGTTAGGGTAGGGGATGGCTACACCTTC
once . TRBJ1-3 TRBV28 CASSLGGGNTIYF TGTGCCAGCAGTTTAGGCGGAGGAAACACCATATATTTT
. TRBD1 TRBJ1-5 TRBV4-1 CASSQDRGTGVNQPQHF TGCGCCAGCAGCCAAGATAGGGGGACAGGGGTTAATCAGCCCCAGCATTTT
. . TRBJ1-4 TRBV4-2 CASSQERTATNEKLFF TGTGCCAGCAGCCAAGAAAGGACCGCAACTAATGAAAAACTGTTTTTT
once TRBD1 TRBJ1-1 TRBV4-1 CASSPSPDRGTFF TGCGCCAGCAGCCCCTCCCCGGACAGGGGAACTTTCTTT
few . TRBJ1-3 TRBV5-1 CASHRDPSGNTIYF TGCGCCAGCCACAGGGACCCCTCTGGAAACACCATATATTTT
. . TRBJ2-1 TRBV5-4 CASSQAPSSYNEQFF TGTGCCAGCAGCCAAGCCCCCAGCTCCTACAATGAGCAGTTCTTC
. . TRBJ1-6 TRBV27 CASRTVSSYNSPLHF TGTGCCAGTCGGACGGTGAGCTCCTATAATTCACCCCTCCACTTT
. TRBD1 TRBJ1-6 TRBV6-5 CASSRGDRQSPLHF TGTGCCAGCAGTAGAGGGGACAGACAATCACCCCTCCACTTT
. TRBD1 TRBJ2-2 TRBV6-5 CASIKTGGKTGELFF TGTGCCAGCATCAAGACAGGGGGAAAAACCGGGGAGCTGTTTTTT
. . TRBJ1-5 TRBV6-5 CASTWGAGSPQHF TGTGCCAGCACATGGGGGGCTGGGTCGCCCCAGCATTTT
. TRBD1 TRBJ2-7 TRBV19 CASRYGQGYEQYF TGTGCCAGTAGATACGGACAGGGCTACGAGCAGTACTTC
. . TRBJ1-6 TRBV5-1 CASSFPGDNSPLHF TGCGCCAGCAGCTTCCCAGGGGATAATTCACCCCTCCACTTT
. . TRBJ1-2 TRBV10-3 CAISEEAGGGYTF TGTGCCATCAGTGAGGAGGCGGGGGGTGGCTACACCTTC
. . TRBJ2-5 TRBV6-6 CASSRGATQYF TGTGCCAGCAGCCGCGGGGCGACCCAGTACTTC
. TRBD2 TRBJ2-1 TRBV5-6 CASSSRLAGGYNEQFF TGTGCCAGCAGCTCCCGACTAGCGGGGGGGTACAATGAGCAGTTCTTC
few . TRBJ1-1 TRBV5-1 CASSLPTGFGEAFF TGCGCCAGCAGCTTGCCCACAGGGTTCGGTGAAGCTTTCTTT